The next 8 T cell receptor beta chains were all read from a single sample in a study of Tregs in tolerant kidney transplant recipients. The data were produced by immunoSEQ multiplex PCR, yet TCRdb's version contains in-frame clones alone and is incomplete. Of about 94,000 clones listed, roughly 93% are singletons. The source was CD4+ T cells from blood, collected before the transplant. These receptors all stem from a human donor who received a combined kidney and bone marrow transplant.

The chain links TRBV5-1 to TRBJ2-1; the D is unclear. V lost 0 bases and J 0 bases, leaving 7 bases between the germline ends. The CDR3 is 15 residues long. Germline V gene sequence: CDR1 SGHRS, CDR2 YFSETQ. In DNA, the CDR3 is TGCGCCAGCAGCTTGGTACAGAGCTCCTACAATGAGCAGTTCTTC. Translated, it gives CASSLVQSSYNEQFF.

This clone was observed a few times. The chain couples TRBV10-3 to TRBJ2-7, with 10 bases identical to TRBD2. The V gene end was trimmed by 3 bases and the J gene end by 4 bases; junction bases not matched to a gene: 6. CDR3 length: 15 residues. The V gene's germline CDR1 is ENHRY and CDR2 SYGVKD. The CDR3 protein is CAISDTSGDEYEQYF. CDR3 sequence (DNA): TGTGCCATCAGTGATACTAGCGGGGACGAATACGAGCAGTACTTC.

Only a few counts were recorded for this clone. J is TRBJ2-5 and V is TRBV30, with TRBD1 matching over 11 bases. CDR3 length: 13 amino acids. J was trimmed by 5 bases and V by 2 bases; bases with no gene match: 1. Germline values: CDR1 GTSNPN, CDR2 SVGIG (reference sequence). This chain's CDR3 is CAWSWDRGETQYF. The DNA for the CDR3 is TGTGCCTGGAGTTGGGACAGGGGGGAGACCCAGTACTTC.

The rearrangement joins TRBV4-1 to TRBJ2-7; TRBD2 might be the D (6 bases). The germline V gene has CDR1 MGHRA and CDR2 YSYEKL. The germline V and J ends were trimmed by 0 bases and 0 bases, with 9 bases remaining between them. This CDR3 comprises 15 residues. The CDR3 here is CASSQDGGSSYEQYF. The CDR3 region has the DNA TGCGCCAGCAGCCAAGACGGGGGAAGCTCCTACGAGCAGTACTTC.

The genes are TRBV29-1 and TRBJ2-5, with a possible D match to TRBD2 (5 bases). The length of the CDR3 is 11 residues. CDR1 is SQVTM and CDR2 is ANQGSEA in the germline V gene. V lost 6 bases and J lost 3, with 8 bases in between. The CDR3 DNA follows: TGCAGCGTGGGAGCCAAAGAGACCCAGTACTTC. It is translated as CSVGAKETQYF. Looking up the rest from reference TRBV29-1 and TRBJ2-5 gives the full variable domain: SAVISQKPSRDICQRGTSLTIQCQVDSQVTMMFWYRQQPGQSLTLIATANQGSEATYESGFVIDKFPISRPNLTFSTLTVSNMSPEDSSIYLCSVGAKETQYFGPGTRLLVL.

Points on this clone: The sample carries other DNA sequences with the same CDR3. This rearrangement joins TRBV7-3 to TRBJ2-1, with D tentatively TRBD2 (5 bases). V was trimmed by 4 bases and J by 9 bases, leaving 10 bases between them. The CDR3 is made up of 12 amino acids. Per the germline V gene, CDR1 is SGHTA and CDR2 is FQGTGA. As DNA, the CDR3 is TGTGCCAGCAGCTCCGACCGGGGTGAGCAGTTCTTC. Translated: CASSSDRGEQFF.

The genes are TRBV4-3 and TRBJ2-2; possible D gene TRBD1, 6 bases. Trimming stripped 4 bases from V and 2 bases from J, with 11 bases between. CDR3 length equals 15 residues. The germline CDR1 and CDR2 sequences are LGHNA and YSLEER. The CDR3 DNA follows: TGCGCCAGCAGCCCCAGGGGCGTAAACACCGGGGAGCTGTTTTTT. It specifies CASSPRGVNTGELFF.

The chain combines TRBV27 with TRBJ2-7, with TRBD1 matching 9 bases. V shed 4 bases, J shed 6 bases, and the junction held 10 bases outside the gene matches. Germline CDR1 and CDR2: MNHEY and SMNVEV (reference sequence). CDR3 length: 15 amino acids. This CDR3 is CASSSRTGATLEQYF. DNA for the CDR3: TGTGCCAGCAGTTCTCGGACAGGGGCGACTCTCGAGCAGTACTTC.